The count of the clone carrying this T cell receptor beta chain is one. Its antigen is not known. This record belongs to a study of cytomegalovirus exposure and HLA in healthy donors. Broader study findings: Cytomegalovirus-associated status was assigned to 164 TCR beta chains.

Method: immunoSEQ multiplex PCR; TCRdb's copy keeps in-frame clones and lacks some. The sample contains approximately 98,000 clones, 70% to 85% of which appear only once. Germline assignment: CDR1 SSHAT and CDR2 FNYEAQ (reference sequence). Unmatched junction bases numbered 4, after V lost 3 bases and J lost 5 bases. This CDR3 comprises 15 residues. This TCR was recovered from a woman aged 18-29 years in good health and CMV-seronegative. The chain has TRBV7-7 and TRBJ2-1, with 10 bases that match TRBD2. Material: PBMCs. The CDR3 reads CASSFGTSANNEQFF. The CDR3 DNA reads as TGTGCCAGCAGCTTCGGGACTAGCGCAAACAATGAGCAGTTCTTC.